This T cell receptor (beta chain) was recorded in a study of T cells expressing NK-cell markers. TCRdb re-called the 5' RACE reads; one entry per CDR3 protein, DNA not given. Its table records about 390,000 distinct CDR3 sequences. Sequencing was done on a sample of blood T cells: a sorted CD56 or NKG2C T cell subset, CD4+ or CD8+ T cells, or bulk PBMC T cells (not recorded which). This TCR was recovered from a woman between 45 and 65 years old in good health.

CDR3 sequence: CASSSTGDYEQYF. V and J are TRBV19 and TRBJ2-7; as DNA is missing, the TRBD1 call by TCRdb cannot be tested. The germline V gene has CDR1 LNHDA and CDR2 SQIVND (reference sequence). This CDR3 spans 13 amino acids. Based on the CDR3 plus reference TRBV19 and TRBJ2-7, the full variable domain is DGGITQSPKYLFRKEGQNVTLSCEQNLNHDAMYWYRQDPGQGLRLIYYSQIVNDFQKGDIAEGYSVSREKKESFPLTVTSAQKNPTAFYLCASSSTGDYEQYFGPGTRLTVT.